The 19 T cell receptor beta chains presented below share a single source sample, sequenced in a study of patients and donors after allogeneic stem cell transplantation. From the RT-PCR reads, TCRdb called clonotypes with MiXCR, one entry per CDR3 protein. Among over 150,000 distinct CDR3 sequences listed, around two fifths were seen once. Sequencing input: blood, either unsorted or a sorted T cell fraction (not recorded which). The receptors were gathered from a human donor who was either an allogeneic HSCT recipient or a stem cell or donor lymphocyte infusion donor (not recorded which). It is not recorded whose cells these are; they may come from a transplant donor.

The chain joins TRBV7-8 to TRBJ2-5; 9 nucleotides agree with TRBD2. V shed 2 bases and J 4 bases; nucleotides not matched to a gene: 5. The CDR3 length is 15 residues. Germline lookup yields CDR1 SGHVS and CDR2 FQNEAQ. The CDR3 DNA is TGTGCCAGCAGCTTATTGGCGGGAGGGCGAGAGACCCAGTACTTC. Amino acids: CASSLLAGGRETQYF.

The CDR3 DNA reads TGTGCCAGCAGTTTGGGACAGGTTAATGAAAAACTGTTTTTT. Its protein product is CASSLGQVNEKLFF. The V gene is TRBV12-3 or TRBV12-4, the J gene TRBJ1-4; 8 nucleotides align to TRBD1. V lost 3 bases and J lost 4; bases outside the gene matches: 1. The CDR3 length is 14 residues.

The CDR3 region is CASSLGGRAKNIQYF. CDR3 nucleotide sequence: TGTGCCAGCAGTTTAGGTGGACGAGCCAAAAACATTCAGTACTTC. The genes are TRBV27 and TRBJ2-4; D not resolved. The germline gives CDR1 MNHEY, CDR2 SMNVEV (reference sequence). CDR3 size: 15 residues. Trimming shortened V by 2 bases and J by 0 bases, and 8 bases separated the two germline ends.

This chain joins TRBV4-3 and TRBJ1-2, with D maybe TRBD1 (5 bases). In germline, CDR1 is LGHNA, CDR2 YSLEER. This CDR3 is 18 amino acids long. Trimming took 0 bases from V and 0 from J, leaving 17 bases between them. CDR3 nucleotides: TGCGCCAGCAGCCAAGATGAAGGGGAACAGCCTGCTAACTATGGCTACACCTTC. Its translation is CASSQDEGEQPANYGYTF.

The rearrangement uses TRBV7-2 and TRBJ1-1; D is ambiguous. This CDR3 spans 16 amino acids. Per germline, CDR1 SGHTA and CDR2 FQGNSA. V lost 1 base and J 4 bases, leaving 16 bases between the germline ends. The CDR3 region is CASSLVGGRSGTEAFF. CDR3 sequence (DNA): TGTGCCAGCAGCTTAGTAGGTGGGAGGTCGGGCACTGAAGCTTTCTTT.

The chain carries TRBV6-6 and TRBJ2-3, with D possibly matching TRBD2 (5 bases). This CDR3 region has 15 residues. The V end lost 6 bases, the J end lost 0 bases, and 13 bases lay between the germline ends. The germline V gene encodes CDR1 MNHNY and CDR2 SVGAGI (reference sequence). For the CDR3, the DNA is TGTGCCAGCAGCACAAGCGGTTCTAGCACAGATACGCAGTATTTT. This codes for CASSTSGSSTDTQYF.

CDR3 coding DNA: TGCGCCAGCAGCTTCACCCAATTCGAGGATTCACCCCTCCACTTT. The encoded protein is CASSFTQFEDSPLHF. This rearrangement joins TRBV5-1 to TRBJ1-6; D not resolved. With 2 bases removed from V and 8 bases from J, the gap between germline ends came to 14 bases. The CDR3 runs 15 residues. Germline V gene data show CDR1 as SGHRS and CDR2 as YFSETQ.

The chain is built from TRBV27 and TRBJ1-3, with 9 bases lining up with TRBD1. The V gene's germline CDR1 is MNHEY and CDR2 SMNVEV (reference sequence). The trim removed 0 bases at V and 8 bases at J, leaving 5 bases unmatched. The CDR3 is 15 residues long. The chain's CDR3 is CASSLSMDRGHTIYF. The CDR3 bases are TGTGCCAGCAGTTTATCGATGGACAGGGGCCACACCATATATTTT.

The chain is built from TRBV29-1 and TRBJ1-4, with 10 bases lining up with TRBD1. Per germline, CDR1 SQVTM and CDR2 ANQGSEA. Trimming took 5 bases from V and 12 from J; bases not matched to a gene: 6. The length of the CDR3 is 12 residues. The CDR3 bases are TGCAGCGTTAGGACAGGGGGAGAACAACTGTTTTTT. It encodes CSVRTGGEQLFF.

This clonotype was observed at least ten times. The V call is TRBV7-2, the J call TRBJ1-1; D perhaps matches TRBD1 (6 bases). Trimming cost V 5 bases and J 4 bases, with 20 bases left between them. Germline V gene lookup returns CDR1 SGHTA and CDR2 FQGNSA. This CDR3 spans 16 amino acids. DNA for the CDR3: TGTGCCAGCAGCCGCCAGCCACAGGGTCCGGGCACTGAAGCTTTCTTT. This sequence encodes CASSRQPQGPGTEAFF.

The J gene is TRBJ2-5, the V gene TRBV5-1, with 8 bases matching TRBD1. The CDR3 consists of 13 residues. Germline lookup yields CDR1 SGHRS and CDR2 YFSETQ. Trimming at V came to 4 bases and at J to 2 bases, leaving 1 base not matched to a gene. The CDR3 is CASSGQGQETQYF. As DNA, the CDR3 is TGCGCCAGCAGCGGACAGGGTCAAGAGACCCAGTACTTC.

The chain links TRBV7-9 to TRBJ2-7; 7 nucleotides line up with TRBD2. Trimming removed 10 bases from V and 1 base from J; junction bases left unmatched: 19. CDR1 SEHNR and CDR2 FQNEAQ come from the germline V gene (reference sequence). The CDR3 consists of 17 residues. CDR3 coding DNA: TGTGCCACAAGCTTAACCCCCGGGCGGGAGAGGTCCTACGAGCAGTACTTC. Its translation is CATSLTPGRERSYEQYF. The full variable domain, in which reference TRBV7-9 and TRBJ2-7 provide the parts outside the CDR3, is DTGVSQNPRHKITKRGQNVTFRCDPISEHNRLYWYRQTLGQGPEFLTYFQNEAQLEKSRLLSDRFSAERPKGSFSTLEIQRTEQGDSAMYLCATSLTPGRERSYEQYFGPGTRLTVT.

The chain recombines TRBV9 with TRBJ1-3; TRBD1 might be the D (5 bases). Germline V gene sequence: CDR1 SGDLS, CDR2 YYNGEE. The V and J ends lost 3 bases and 6 bases respectively, with 13 bases between them. CDR3 length: 14 residues. The CDR3: CASSGGGRINTIYF. The CDR3 DNA is TGTGCCAGCAGCGGTGGGGGACGCATAAACACCATATATTTT.

DNA for the CDR3: TGTGCCAGCAGCTCGACAGGGGGCGGAAGCACAGATACGCAGTATTTT. Protein sequence: CASSSTGGGSTDTQYF. The chain carries TRBV7-3 and TRBJ2-3; 10 bases align to TRBD1. V lost 4 bases, J lost 0 bases, and 4 bases stayed unmatched. The CDR3 is made up of 16 amino acids. From germline, CDR1 is SGHTA and CDR2 FQGTGA. Using reference TRBV7-3 and TRBJ2-3 for the parts outside the CDR3, the full variable domain is GAGVSQTPSNKVTEKGKYVELRCDPISGHTALYWYRQSLGQGPEFLIYFQGTGAADDSGLPNDRFFAVRPEGSVSTLKIQRTERGDSAVYLCASSSTGGGSTDTQYFGPGTRLTVL.

The V call is TRBV15, the J call TRBJ2-5; D ambiguous. The CDR3 is 13 amino acids. Germline assignment: CDR1 LNHNV and CDR2 YYDKDF (reference sequence). V lost 4 bases and J 5 bases, leaving 11 bases between the germline ends. The CDR3 spells CATSTSPPETQYF. CDR3 coding DNA: TGTGCCACCAGCACGAGTCCCCCGGAGACCCAGTACTTC.

This clonotype was counted between two and nine times. The chain employs TRBV6-2 or TRBV6-3 and TRBJ1-2; D gene ambiguous. Germline lookup yields CDR1 MNHEY and CDR2 SVGEGT. The V end was cut by 6 bases, the J end by 4 bases, with 9 bases between. The CDR3 covers 12 residues. The DNA for the CDR3 is TGTGCCAGCAGACAGAGTCCCTATGGCTACACCTTC. Its translation is CASRQSPYGYTF.

This chain uses TRBV6-5 with TRBJ1-2, with unresolved D. V was pared by 10 bases and J by 4 bases, with 10 bases between. This CDR3 comprises 11 residues. The V gene's germline CDR1 is MNHEY and CDR2 SVGAGI. The chain's CDR3 is CATLKGYGYTF. CDR3 bases: TGTGCCACTCTCAAGGGCTATGGCTACACCTTC.

The chain joins TRBV5-6 to TRBJ2-1; 7 bases fit TRBD2. The CDR3 has 16 residues. Germline CDR1 SGHDT, CDR2 YYEEEE. The V and J ends lost 3 bases and 8 bases, in that order; junction bases with no gene match: 14. CDR3 nucleotides: TGTGCCAGCAGCTCCCCGGCGGGAGCTGGGTGGGATGAGCAGTTCTTC. Its translation: CASSSPAGAGWDEQFF.

The chain combines TRBV24-1 with TRBJ2-1; TRBD2 aligns across 7 bases. The CDR3 consists of 18 residues. Germline V CDR1 and CDR2: KGHDR, SFDVKD. V lost 7 bases, J lost 0 bases, and 14 bases stayed unmatched. DNA for the CDR3: TGTGCCACCAGCGCCGGCGGGAGAGGGAGGGACTCCTACAATGAGCAGTTCTTC. This translates into CATSAGGRGRDSYNEQFF.